This TCR beta chain was observed in a study of blood T cell repertoires in COVID-19. Study details: The United States, Italy and Spain were the sources of the acute and convalescent COVID-19 samples. PBMCs, B-cell-depleted T cells, or T cells provided the cDNA or gDNA that made up the material.

Germline CDR1 reads SGHDT; CDR2 reads YYEEEE. CDR3 length: 15 amino acids. The J segment lost 7 bases and the V segment lost 3 bases, leaving 12 bases of the junction unmatched. Methods used by the authors: Amplification from reference gene primers served as the basis for estimated nucleated cell counts. Clones were read by immunoSEQ multiplex PCR, and TCRdb kept only the in-frame ones, dropping some. V, J and clone size reflect that table, while D and trimming were determined from the DNA. The repertoire includes about 76,000 clones, approximately 90% of them detected once, and around 7.9% sits in the top ten.

The chain joins TRBV5-6 to TRBJ2-7; 8 positions agree with TRBD1. Sequencing input: peripheral blood. This sequence was found in a man in his thirties or forties with acute or convalescent COVID-19. CDR3 residues: CASSYRTGNPLEQYF. The CDR3 DNA follows: TGTGCCAGCAGCTACAGGACAGGGAACCCTCTTGAGCAGTACTTC.